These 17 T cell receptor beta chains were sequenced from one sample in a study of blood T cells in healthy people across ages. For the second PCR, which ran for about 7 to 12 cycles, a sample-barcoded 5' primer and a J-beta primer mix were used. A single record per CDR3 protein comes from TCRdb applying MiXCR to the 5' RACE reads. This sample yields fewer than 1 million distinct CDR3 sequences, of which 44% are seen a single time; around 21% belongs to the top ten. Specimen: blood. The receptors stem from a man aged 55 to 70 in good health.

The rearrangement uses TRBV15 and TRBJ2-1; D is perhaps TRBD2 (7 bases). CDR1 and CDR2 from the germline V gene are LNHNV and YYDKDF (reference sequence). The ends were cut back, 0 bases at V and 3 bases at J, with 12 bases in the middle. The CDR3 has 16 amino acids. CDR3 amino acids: CATSRDRRGGYNEQFF. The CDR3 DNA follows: TGTGCCACCAGCAGAGATAGGAGGGGGGGCTACAATGAGCAGTTCTTC.

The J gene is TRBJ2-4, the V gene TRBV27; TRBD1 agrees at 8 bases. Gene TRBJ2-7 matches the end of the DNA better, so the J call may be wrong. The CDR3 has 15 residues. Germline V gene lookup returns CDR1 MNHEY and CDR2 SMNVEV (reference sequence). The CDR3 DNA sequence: TGTGCCAGCAGTGCCCACAGGGGGTCCCCCTACGAGCAGTACTTC. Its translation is CASSAHRGSPYEQYF.

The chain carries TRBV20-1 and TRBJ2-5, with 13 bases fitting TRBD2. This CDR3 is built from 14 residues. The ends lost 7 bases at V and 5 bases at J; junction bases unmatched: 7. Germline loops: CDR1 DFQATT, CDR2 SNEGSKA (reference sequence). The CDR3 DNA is TGCAGTGTACGGACTAGCGGGGGTCGGGAGACCCAGTACTTC. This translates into CSVRTSGGRETQYF.

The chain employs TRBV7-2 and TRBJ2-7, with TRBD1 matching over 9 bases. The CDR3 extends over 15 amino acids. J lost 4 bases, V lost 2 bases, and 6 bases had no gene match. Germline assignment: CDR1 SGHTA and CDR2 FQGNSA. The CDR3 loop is CASSLTDRGYYEQYF. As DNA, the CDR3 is TGTGCCAGCAGCTTAACGGACAGGGGTTATTACGAGCAGTACTTC.

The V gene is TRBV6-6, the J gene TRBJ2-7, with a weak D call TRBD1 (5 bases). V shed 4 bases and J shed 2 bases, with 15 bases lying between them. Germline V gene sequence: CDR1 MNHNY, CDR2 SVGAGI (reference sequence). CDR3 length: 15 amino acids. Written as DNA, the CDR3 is TGTGCCAGCAGTTCCCCGCCGGACACAGCCTACGAGCAGTACTTC. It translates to CASSSPPDTAYEQYF.

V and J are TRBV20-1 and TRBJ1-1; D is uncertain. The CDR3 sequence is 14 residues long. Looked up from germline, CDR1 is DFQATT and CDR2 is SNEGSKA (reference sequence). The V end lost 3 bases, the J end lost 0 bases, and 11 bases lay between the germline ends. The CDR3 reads CSASESGVNTEAFF. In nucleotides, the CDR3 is TGCAGTGCTAGTGAGAGTGGTGTGAACACTGAAGCTTTCTTT.

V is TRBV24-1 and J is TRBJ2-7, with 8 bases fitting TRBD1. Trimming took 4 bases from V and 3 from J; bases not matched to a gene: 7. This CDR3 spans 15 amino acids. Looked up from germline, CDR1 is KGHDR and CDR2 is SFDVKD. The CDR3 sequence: CATSDPGTGNYEQYF. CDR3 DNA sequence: TGTGCCACCAGTGACCCTGGGACAGGCAACTACGAGCAGTACTTC.

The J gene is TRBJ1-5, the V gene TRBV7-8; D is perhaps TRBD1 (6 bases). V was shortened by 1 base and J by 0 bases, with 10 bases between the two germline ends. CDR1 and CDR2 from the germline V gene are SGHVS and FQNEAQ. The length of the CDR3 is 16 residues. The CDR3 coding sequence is TGTGCCAGCAGCTTAGTTCAGGGGCTTAGCAATCAGCCCCAGCATTTT. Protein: CASSLVQGLSNQPQHF.

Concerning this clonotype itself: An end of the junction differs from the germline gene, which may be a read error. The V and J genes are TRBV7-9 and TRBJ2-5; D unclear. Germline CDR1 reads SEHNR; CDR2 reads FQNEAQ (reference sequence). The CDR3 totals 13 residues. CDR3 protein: CAGSNRGQETQYF. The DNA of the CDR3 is TGTGCCGGCAGCAATCGTGGCCAAGAGACCCAGTACTTC. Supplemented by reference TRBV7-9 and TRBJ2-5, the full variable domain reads DTGVSQNPRHKITKRGQNVTFRCDPISEHNRLYWYRQTLGQGPEFLTYFQNEAQLEKSRLLSDRFSAERPKGSFSTLEIQRTEQGDSAMYLCAGSNRGQETQYFGPGTRLLVL.

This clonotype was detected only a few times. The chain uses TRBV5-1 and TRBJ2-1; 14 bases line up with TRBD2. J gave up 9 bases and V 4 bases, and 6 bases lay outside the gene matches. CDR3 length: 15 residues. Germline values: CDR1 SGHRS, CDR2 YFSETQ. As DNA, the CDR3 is TGCGCCAGCAGCGCGACTAGCGGGGGGGCAGCTGAGCAGTTCTTC. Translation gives CASSATSGGAAEQFF.

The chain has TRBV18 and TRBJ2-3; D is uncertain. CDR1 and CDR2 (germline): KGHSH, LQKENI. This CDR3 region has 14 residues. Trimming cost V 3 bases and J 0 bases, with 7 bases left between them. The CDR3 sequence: CASSPLKSTDTQYF. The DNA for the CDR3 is TGTGCCAGCTCACCGCTAAAGAGCACAGATACGCAGTATTTT.

The CDR3 bases are TGCGCCAGCAGCCAAGAGGGAGGTATCGATGAGCAGTTCTTC. Translation: CASSQEGGIDEQFF. The V and J genes are TRBV4-3 and TRBJ2-1, with D perhaps TRBD2 (6 bases). The V end was cut by 0 bases, the J end by 8 bases, with 11 bases between. The CDR3 covers 14 residues. Germline CDR1 LGHNA, CDR2 YSLEER.

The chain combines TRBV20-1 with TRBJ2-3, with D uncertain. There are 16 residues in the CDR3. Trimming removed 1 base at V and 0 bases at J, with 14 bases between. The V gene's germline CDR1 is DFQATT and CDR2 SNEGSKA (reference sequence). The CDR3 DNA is TGCAGTGCTAGAGTGGCCGGACGGGTTAGCACAGATACGCAGTATTTT. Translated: CSARVAGRVSTDTQYF.

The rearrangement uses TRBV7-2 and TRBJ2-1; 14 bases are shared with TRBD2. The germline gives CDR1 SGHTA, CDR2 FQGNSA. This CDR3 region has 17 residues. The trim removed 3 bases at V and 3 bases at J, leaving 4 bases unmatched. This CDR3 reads CASSLHGLAGGYNEQFF. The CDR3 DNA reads TGTGCCAGCAGCTTGCACGGACTAGCGGGGGGCTACAATGAGCAGTTCTTC.

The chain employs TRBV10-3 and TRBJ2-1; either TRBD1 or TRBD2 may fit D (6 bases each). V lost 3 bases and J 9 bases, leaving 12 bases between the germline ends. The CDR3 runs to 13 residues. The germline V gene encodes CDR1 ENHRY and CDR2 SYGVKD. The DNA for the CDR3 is TGTGCCATCAGTGAACAGGGAGGCACTGAGCAGTTCTTC. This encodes CAISEQGGTEQFF.

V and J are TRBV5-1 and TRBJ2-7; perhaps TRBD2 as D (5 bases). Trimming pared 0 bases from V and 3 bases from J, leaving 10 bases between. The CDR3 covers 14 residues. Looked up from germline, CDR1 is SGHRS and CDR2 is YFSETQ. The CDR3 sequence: CASSLESSGYEQYF. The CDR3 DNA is TGCGCCAGCAGCTTGGAATCCAGCGGCTACGAGCAGTACTTC.

CDR3 residues: CASSPLTGANNQPQHF. CDR3 nucleotide sequence: TGTGCCAGCAGCCCCCTGACAGGGGCCAACAATCAGCCCCAGCATTTT. The genes are TRBV7-2 and TRBJ1-5; 8 bases are a match to TRBD1. Trimming removed 5 bases from V and 3 bases from J; junction bases left unmatched: 9. The germline CDR1 and CDR2 sequences are SGHTA and FQGNSA. The CDR3 sequence is 16 residues long.